This T cell receptor beta chain was sequenced for a study of blood T cell repertoires in COVID-19. Profiled with immunoSEQ multiplex PCR; TCRdb holds only in-frame clones, not every one. Among 50,000 or so clones listed, 75% to 85% were seen once. V dropped 0 bases and J dropped 4; count of bases not matched to a gene: 4. The CDR3 length is 15 residues. Germline V gene lookup returns CDR1 MNHEY and CDR2 SMNVEV (reference sequence). This chain connects TRBV27 to TRBJ2-3, with 7 bases fitting TRBD1. Source material: peripheral blood. This sequence originates from a man aged 40-49 years with acute or convalescent COVID-19. The chain's CDR3 is CASSLSNQGADTQYF. The CDR3 DNA sequence: TGTGCCAGCAGTTTATCGAACCAGGGGGCAGATACGCAGTATTTT.